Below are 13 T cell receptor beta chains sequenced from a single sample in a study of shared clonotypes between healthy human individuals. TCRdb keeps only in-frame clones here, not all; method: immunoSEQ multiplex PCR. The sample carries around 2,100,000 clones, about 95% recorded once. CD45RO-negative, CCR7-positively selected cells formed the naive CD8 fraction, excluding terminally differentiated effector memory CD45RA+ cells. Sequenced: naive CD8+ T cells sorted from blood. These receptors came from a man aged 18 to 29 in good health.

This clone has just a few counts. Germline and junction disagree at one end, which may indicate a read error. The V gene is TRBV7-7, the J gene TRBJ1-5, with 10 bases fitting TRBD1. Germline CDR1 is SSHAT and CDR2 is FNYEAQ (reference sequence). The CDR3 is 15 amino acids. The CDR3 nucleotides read TGTGCTAGCAGCTATGGACAGGGGGGGAATCAGCCCCAGCATTTT. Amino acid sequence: CASSYGQGGNQPQHF.

CDR3 sequence (DNA): TGTGCCAGCAGTTACTTGACTAGCGGGGAGACCCAGTACTTC. It encodes CASSYLTSGETQYF. V gene TRBV6-5 combines with J gene TRBJ2-5, with 10 bases fitting TRBD2. There are 14 residues in the CDR3. Trimming took 1 base from V and 5 from J; bases not matched to a gene: 1. The germline V gene encodes CDR1 MNHEY and CDR2 SVGAGI.

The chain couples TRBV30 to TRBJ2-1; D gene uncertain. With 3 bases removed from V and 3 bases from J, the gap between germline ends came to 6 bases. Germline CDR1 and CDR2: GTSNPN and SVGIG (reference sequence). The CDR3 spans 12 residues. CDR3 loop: CAWRRYYNEQFF. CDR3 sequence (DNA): TGTGCCTGGAGGCGCTACTACAATGAGCAGTTCTTC.

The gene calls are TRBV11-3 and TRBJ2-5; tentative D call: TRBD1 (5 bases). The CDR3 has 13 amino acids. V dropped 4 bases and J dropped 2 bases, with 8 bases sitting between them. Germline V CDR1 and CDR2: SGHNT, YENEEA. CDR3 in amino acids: CASSSDSQETQYF. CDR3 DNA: TGTGCCAGCAGCTCAGACAGTCAAGAGACCCAGTACTTC.

In nucleotides, the CDR3 is TGTGCCAGCAGCGTAGAGGGACAGGGGACCTACAATGAGCAGTTCTTC. As protein: CASSVEGQGTYNEQFF. The chain uses TRBV9 and TRBJ2-1, with 10 positions matching TRBD1. Germline CDR1 reads SGDLS; CDR2 reads YYNGEE. This CDR3 comprises 16 residues. J gave up 2 bases and V 0 bases, and 2 bases lay outside the gene matches.

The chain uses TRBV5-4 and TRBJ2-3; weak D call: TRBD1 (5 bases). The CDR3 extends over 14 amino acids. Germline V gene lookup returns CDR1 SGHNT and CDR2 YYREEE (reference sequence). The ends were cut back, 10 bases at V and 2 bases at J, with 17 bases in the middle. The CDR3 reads CALRGHYDTDTQYF. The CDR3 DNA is TGTGCCCTTCGCGGACACTATGACACAGATACGCAGTATTTT.

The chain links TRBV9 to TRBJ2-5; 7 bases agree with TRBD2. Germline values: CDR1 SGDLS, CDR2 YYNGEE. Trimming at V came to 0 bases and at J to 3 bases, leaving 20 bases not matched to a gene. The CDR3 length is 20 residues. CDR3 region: CASSVGFREASAELKETQYF. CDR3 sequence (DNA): TGTGCCAGCAGCGTAGGGTTCCGGGAGGCATCTGCAGAGTTAAAAGAGACCCAGTACTTC.

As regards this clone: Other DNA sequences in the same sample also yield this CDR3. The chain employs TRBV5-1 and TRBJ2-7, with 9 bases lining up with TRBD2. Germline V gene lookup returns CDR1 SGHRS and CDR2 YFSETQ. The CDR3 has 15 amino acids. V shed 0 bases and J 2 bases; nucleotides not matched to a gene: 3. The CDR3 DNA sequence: TGCGCCAGCAGCTTGGGACTAGCGGAAACCTACGAGCAGTACTTC. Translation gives CASSLGLAETYEQYF.

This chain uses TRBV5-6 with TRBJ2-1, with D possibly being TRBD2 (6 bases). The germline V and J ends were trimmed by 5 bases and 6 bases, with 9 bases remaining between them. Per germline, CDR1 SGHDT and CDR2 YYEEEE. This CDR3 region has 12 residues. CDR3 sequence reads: CASSTGVNEQFF. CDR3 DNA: TGTGCCAGCAGTACGGGGGTCAATGAGCAGTTCTTC.

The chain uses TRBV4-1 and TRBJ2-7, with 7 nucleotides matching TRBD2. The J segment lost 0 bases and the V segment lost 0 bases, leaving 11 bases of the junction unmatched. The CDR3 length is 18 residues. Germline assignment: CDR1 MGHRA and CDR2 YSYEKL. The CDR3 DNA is TGCGCCAGCAGCCAAGAAGACCCGGCGGGAGTCATCTCCTACGAGCAGTACTTC. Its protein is CASSQEDPAGVISYEQYF.

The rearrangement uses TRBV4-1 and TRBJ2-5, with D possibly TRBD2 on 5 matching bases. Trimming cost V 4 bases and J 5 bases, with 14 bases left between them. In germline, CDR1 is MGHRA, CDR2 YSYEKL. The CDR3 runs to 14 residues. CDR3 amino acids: CASSLLVGGETQYF. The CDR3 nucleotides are TGCGCCAGCAGCCTACTGGTGGGCGGGGAGACCCAGTACTTC.

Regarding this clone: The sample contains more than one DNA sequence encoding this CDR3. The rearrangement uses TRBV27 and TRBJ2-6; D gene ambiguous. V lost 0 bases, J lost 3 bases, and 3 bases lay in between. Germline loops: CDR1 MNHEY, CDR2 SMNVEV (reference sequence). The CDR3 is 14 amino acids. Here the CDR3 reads CASSLSSGANVLTF. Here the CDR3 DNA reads TGTGCCAGCAGTTTATCTAGTGGGGCCAACGTCCTGACTTTC.

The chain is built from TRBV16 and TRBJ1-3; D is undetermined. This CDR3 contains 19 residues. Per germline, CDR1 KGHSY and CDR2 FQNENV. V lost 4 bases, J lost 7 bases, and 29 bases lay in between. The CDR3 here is CASSLSHGVRAPRGNTIYF. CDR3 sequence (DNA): TGTGCCAGCAGCCTCTCACACGGGGTCCGGGCTCCCCGTGGGAACACCATATATTTT.